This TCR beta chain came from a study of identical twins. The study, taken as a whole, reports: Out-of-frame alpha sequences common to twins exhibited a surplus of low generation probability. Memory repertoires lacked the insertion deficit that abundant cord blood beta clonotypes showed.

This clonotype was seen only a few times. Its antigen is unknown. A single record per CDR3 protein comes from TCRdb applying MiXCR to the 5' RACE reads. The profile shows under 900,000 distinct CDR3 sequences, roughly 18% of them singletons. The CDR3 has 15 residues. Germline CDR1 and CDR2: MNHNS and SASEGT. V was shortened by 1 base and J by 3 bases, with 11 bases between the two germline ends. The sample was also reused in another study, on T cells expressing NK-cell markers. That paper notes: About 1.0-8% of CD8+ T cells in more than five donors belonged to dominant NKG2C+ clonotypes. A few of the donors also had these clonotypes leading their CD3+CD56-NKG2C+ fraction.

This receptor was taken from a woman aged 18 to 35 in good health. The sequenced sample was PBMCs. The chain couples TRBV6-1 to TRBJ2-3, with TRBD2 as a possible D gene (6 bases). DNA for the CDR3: TGTGCCAGCAGTGAAGTAATCGGGGGAACAGATACGCAGTATTTT. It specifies CASSEVIGGTDTQYF.